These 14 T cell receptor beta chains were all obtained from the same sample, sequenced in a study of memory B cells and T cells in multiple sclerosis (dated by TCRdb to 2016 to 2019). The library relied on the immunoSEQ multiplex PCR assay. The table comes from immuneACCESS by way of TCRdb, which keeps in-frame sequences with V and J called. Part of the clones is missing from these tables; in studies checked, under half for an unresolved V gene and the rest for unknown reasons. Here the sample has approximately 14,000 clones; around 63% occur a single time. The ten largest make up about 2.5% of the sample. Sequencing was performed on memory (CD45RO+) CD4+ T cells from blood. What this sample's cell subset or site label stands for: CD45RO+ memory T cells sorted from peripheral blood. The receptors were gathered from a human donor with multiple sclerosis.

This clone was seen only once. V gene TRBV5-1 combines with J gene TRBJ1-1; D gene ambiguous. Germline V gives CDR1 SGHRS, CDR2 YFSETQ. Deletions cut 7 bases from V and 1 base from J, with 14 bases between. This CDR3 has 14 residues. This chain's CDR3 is CASGRSDTNTEAFF. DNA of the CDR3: TGCGCCAGCGGGAGGTCCGACACGAACACTGAAGCTTTCTTT.

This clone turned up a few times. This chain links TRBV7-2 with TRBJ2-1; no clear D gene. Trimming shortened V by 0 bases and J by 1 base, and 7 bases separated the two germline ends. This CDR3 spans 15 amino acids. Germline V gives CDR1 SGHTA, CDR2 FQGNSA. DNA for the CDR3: TGTGCCAGCAGCTTAGCGGGCGATTCCTACAATGAGCAGTTCTTC. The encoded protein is CASSLAGDSYNEQFF.

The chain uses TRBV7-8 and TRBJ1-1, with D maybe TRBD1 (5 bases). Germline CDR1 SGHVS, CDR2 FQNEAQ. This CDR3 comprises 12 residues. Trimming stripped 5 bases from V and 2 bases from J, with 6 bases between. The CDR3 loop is CASSDSNTEAFF. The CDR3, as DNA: TGTGCCAGCAGCGACAGTAACACTGAAGCTTTCTTT. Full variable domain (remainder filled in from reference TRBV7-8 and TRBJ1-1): GAGVSQSPRYKVAKRGQDVALRCDPISGHVSLFWYQQALGQGPEFLTYFQNEAQLDKSGLPSDRFFAERPEGSVSTLKIQRTQQEDSAVYLCASSDSNTEAFFGQGTRLTVV.

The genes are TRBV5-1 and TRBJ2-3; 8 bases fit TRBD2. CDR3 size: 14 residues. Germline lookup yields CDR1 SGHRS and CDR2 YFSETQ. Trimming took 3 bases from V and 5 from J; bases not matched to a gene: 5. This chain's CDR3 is CASSWGLGEDTQYF. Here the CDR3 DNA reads TGCGCCAGCAGCTGGGGACTAGGAGAAGATACGCAGTATTTT.

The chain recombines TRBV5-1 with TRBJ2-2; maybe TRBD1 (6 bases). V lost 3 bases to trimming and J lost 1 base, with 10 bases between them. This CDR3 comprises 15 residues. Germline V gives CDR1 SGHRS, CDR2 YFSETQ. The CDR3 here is CASSSSTGNTGELFF. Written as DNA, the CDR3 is TGCGCCAGCAGCTCTTCGACAGGGAACACCGGGGAGCTGTTTTTT.

The CDR3 sequence is CASSDDRGFNEQFF. CDR3 bases: TGCGCCAGCAGTGACGACAGGGGTTTCAATGAGCAGTTCTTC. The rearrangement links TRBV10-1 to TRBJ2-1, with TRBD1 identical over 8 bases. The CDR3 covers 14 residues. The germline CDR1 and CDR2 sequences are WNHNN and SYGVQD (reference sequence). J was trimmed by 6 bases and V by 3 bases; bases with no gene match: 4.

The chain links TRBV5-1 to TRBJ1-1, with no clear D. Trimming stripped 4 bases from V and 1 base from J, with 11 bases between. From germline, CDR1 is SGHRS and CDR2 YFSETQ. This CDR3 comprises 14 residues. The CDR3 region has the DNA TGCGCCAGCAGCGGATCAGGAGGGAACACTGAAGCTTTCTTT. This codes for CASSGSGGNTEAFF.

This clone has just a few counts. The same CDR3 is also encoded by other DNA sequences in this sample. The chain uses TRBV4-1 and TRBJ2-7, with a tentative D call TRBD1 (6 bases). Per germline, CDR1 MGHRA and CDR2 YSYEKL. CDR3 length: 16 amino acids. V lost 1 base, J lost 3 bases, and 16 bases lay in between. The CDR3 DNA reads TGCGCCAGCAGCCAAGGCGAATTGTGGACAGACTACGAGCAGTACTTC. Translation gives CASSQGELWTDYEQYF.

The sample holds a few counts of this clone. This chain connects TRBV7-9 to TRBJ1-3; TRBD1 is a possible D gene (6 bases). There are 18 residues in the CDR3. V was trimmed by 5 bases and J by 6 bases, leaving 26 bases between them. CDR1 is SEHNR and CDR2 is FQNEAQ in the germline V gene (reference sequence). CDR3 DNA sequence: TGTGCCAGCAGCCGAGGGGGAGGGATCCCTCCTCTGGAAAACACCATATATTTT. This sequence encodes CASSRGGGIPPLENTIYF.

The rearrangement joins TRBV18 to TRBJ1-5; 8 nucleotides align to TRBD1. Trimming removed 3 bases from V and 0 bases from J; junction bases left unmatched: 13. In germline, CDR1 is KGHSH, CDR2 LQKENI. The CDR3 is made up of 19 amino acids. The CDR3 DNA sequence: TGTGCCAGCTCACCCCGGCCAGGGGGCTTTACGGGTAGCAATCAGCCCCAGCATTTT. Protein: CASSPRPGGFTGSNQPQHF.

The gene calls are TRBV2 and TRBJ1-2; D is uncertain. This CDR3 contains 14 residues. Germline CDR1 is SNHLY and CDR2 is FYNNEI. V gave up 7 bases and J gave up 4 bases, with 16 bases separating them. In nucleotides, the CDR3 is TGTGCCAGCATCAGAGACACAGTACTCTATGGCTACACCTTC. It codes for CASIRDTVLYGYTF. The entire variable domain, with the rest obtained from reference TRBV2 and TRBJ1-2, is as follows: EPEVTQTPSHQVTQMGQEVILRCVPISNHLYFYWYRQILGQKVEFLVSFYNNEISEKSEIFDDQFSVERPDGSNFTLKIRSTKLEDSAMYFCASIRDTVLYGYTFGSGTRLTVV.

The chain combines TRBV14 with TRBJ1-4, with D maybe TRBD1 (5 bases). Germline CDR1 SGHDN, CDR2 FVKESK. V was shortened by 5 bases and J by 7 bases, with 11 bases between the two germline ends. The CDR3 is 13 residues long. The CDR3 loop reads CASSGGRSEKLFF. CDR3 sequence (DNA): TGTGCCAGCAGCGGGGGGAGGAGTGAAAAACTGTTTTTT.

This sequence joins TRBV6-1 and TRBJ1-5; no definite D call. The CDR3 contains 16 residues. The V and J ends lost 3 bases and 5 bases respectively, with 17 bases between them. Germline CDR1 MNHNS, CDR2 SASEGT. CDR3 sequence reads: CASSDTFGIPYQPQHF. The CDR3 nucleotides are TGTGCCAGCAGTGATACGTTTGGCATCCCTTATCAGCCCCAGCATTTT.

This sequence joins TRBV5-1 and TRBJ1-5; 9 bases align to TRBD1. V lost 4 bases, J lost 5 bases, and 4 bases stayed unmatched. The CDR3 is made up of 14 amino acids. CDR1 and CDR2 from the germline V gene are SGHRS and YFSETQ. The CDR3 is CASSVGQGDQPQHF. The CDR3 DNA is TGCGCCAGCAGCGTGGGACAGGGTGATCAGCCCCAGCATTTT.